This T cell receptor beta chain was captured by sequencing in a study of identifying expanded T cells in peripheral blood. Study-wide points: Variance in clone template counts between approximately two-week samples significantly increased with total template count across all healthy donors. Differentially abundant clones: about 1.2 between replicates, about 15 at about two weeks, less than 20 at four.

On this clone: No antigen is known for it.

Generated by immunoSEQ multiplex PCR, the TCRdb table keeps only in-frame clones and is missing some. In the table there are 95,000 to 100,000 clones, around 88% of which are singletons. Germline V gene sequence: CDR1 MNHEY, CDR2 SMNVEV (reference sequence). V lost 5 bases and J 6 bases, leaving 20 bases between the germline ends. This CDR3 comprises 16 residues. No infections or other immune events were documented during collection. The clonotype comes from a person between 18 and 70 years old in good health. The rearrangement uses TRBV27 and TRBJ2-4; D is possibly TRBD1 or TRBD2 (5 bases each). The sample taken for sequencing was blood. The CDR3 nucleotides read TGTGCCAGCAGTACGACAACGACCGGTGGGGGAAACATTCAGTACTTC. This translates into CASSTTTTGGGNIQYF.